Reported below is one T cell receptor (beta chain). The entry originates in a study of T cell changes during pregnancy in multiple sclerosis. The CDR3 is made up of 15 amino acids. Germline V gene data show CDR1 as SGHRS and CDR2 as YFSETQ. Trimming cost V 2 bases and J 6 bases; bases outside gene matches: 6. Repertoires were generated with immunoSEQ multiplex PCR, while TCRdb's copy carries only in-frame clones and drops some. Of around 95,000 clones detected, 94% appear once; the ten largest clones hold over 1.5%. The sample here was peripheral blood, taken after pregnancy. The V and J genes are TRBV5-1 and TRBJ2-2; 8 positions match TRBD2. The clonotype comes from a female donor in good health, enrolled as a control in a pregnancy study. This CDR3 reads CASSFRAGASGELFF. DNA for the CDR3: TGCGCCAGCAGCTTTAGAGCGGGAGCGTCCGGGGAGCTGTTTTTT. Together with reference TRBV5-1 and TRBJ2-2, the CDR3 gives the full variable domain: KAGVTQTPRYLIKTRGQQVTLSCSPISGHRSVSWYQQTPGQGLQFLFEYFSETQRNKGNFPGRFSGRQFSNSRSEMNVSTLELGDSALYLCASSFRAGASGELFFGEGSRLTVL.